This T cell receptor (beta chain) was captured in a study of cytomegalovirus exposure and HLA in healthy donors. Background on the study: Tens of millions of unique TCRs, all from HLA-typed donors, were included in an early release of the data. Findings and caveats of the study: Common viral pathogens seemed, in a later analysis, to connect with several of the most significant clusters. Most TCRs appeared rarely, but some public TCRs recurred in many donors.

As for this clone: Its specificity is unknown.

Primers for the PCR totalled 60 Vbeta and 13 Jbeta. The assay was immunoSEQ multiplex PCR, and TCRdb's table has in-frame clones only and misses some. The repertoire holds roughly 130,000 clones, with approximately 80% as singletons. The CDR3 is 14 amino acids. V trimming: 1 base; J trimming: 8 bases; junction bases outside the gene matches: 5. The germline V gene encodes CDR1 SGHNT and CDR2 YYREEE (reference sequence). The genes are TRBV5-4 and TRBJ2-1; 8 bases fit TRBD1. Sequencing input: PBMCs. This receptor was taken from a male donor in good health and CMV-seropositive. DNA for the CDR3: TGTGCCAGCAGCTTGTACAGGGGGTCGGATGAGCAGTTCTTC. Its translation is CASSLYRGSDEQFF.